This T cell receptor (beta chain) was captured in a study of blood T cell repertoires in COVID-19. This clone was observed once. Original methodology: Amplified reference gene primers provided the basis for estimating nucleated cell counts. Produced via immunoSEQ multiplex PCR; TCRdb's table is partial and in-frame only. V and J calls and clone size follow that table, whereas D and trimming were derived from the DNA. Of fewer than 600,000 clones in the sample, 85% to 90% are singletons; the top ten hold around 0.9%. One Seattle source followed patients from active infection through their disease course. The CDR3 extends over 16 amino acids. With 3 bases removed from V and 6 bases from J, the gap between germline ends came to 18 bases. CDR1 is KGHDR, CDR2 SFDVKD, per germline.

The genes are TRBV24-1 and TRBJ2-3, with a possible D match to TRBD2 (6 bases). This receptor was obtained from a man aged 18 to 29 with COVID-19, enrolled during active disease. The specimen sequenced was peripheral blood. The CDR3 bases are TGTGCCACCAGTGATACCGGGCGGGGACCTTCTGATACGCAGTATTTT. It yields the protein CATSDTGRGPSDTQYF.